This TCR beta chain was recorded in a study of control samples from healthy donors and cancer patients. The CDR3 consists of 15 residues. The V and J ends lost 3 bases and 0 bases respectively, with 8 bases between them. Looked up from germline, CDR1 is KGHSH and CDR2 is LQKENI. Using immunoSEQ multiplex PCR, the repertoire was profiled, and TCRdb retains in-frame clones only, with some absent. Among 95,000 to 150,000 clones listed, just under 90% were seen once. The TCR originated in a man aged 30 to 39 in good health. Sequences were obtained from blood. The chain is built from TRBV18 and TRBJ1-4; D gene ambiguous. DNA for the CDR3: TGTGCCAGCTCACCGTTAAGGGCAACTAATGAAAAACTGTTTTTT. Encoded protein: CASSPLRATNEKLFF.